The 23 T cell receptor beta chains in this list originate from one sample, sequenced in a study of Ad26.COV2.S vaccination and SARS-CoV-2 variants. As to treatment: some 20 received Ad26.COV2.S at low or high dose, single or two shots; 5 received placebo; per-sample allocation not given. The investigators took samples on day 63 after the first vaccine or placebo injection. Only in-frame clones appear in the TCRdb table, and some are missing; sequencing was by immunoSEQ multiplex PCR. The table includes a few hundred thousand clones, around 90% detected once. The sample consisted of peripheral blood, taken in a trial of Ad26.COV2.S vaccine versus placebo. These receptors were taken from a person aged 18-65 years who received the Ad26.COV2.S COVID-19 vaccine or a placebo.

This clone has a single count. The chain combines TRBV19 with TRBJ2-5, with 7 nucleotides matching TRBD1. Germline lookup yields CDR1 LNHDA and CDR2 SQIVND (reference sequence). The CDR3 length is 14 residues. V was clipped by 3 bases and J by 5 bases; unmatched bases: 6. The DNA of the CDR3 is TGTGCCAGTAGTATTGGGAACAGGGGTGAGACCCAGTACTTC. Translating gives CASSIGNRGETQYF.

This clone was counted between two and nine times. V is TRBV7-9 and J is TRBJ1-1, with 10 bases matching TRBD1. This CDR3 region has 15 residues. V gave up 1 base and J gave up 6 bases; unmatched junction bases: 5. Germline V lookup: CDR1 SEHNR, CDR2 FQNEAQ (reference sequence). DNA for the CDR3: TGTGCCAGCAGCTTAGGGACAGGGGGTACCCCTGAAGCTTTCTTT. It yields the protein CASSLGTGGTPEAFF.

The J gene is TRBJ2-7, the V gene TRBV6-5, with D tentatively TRBD1 (6 bases). CDR3 length: 16 amino acids. With 0 bases removed from V and 3 bases from J, the gap between germline ends came to 15 bases. CDR1 and CDR2 (germline): MNHEY, SVGAGI. Here the CDR3 reads CASSYSNRATGYEQYF. CDR3 bases: TGTGCCAGCAGTTACTCGAACAGGGCTACAGGCTACGAGCAGTACTTC.

The V gene is TRBV7-9, the J gene TRBJ2-5; 7 positions match TRBD2. Germline V CDR1 and CDR2: SEHNR, FQNEAQ (reference sequence). The ends lost 5 bases at V and 6 bases at J; junction bases unmatched: 9. The CDR3 consists of 14 residues. The CDR3 region has the DNA TGTGCCAGCAGCCCGATAAGGGGAGGGAAGACCCAGTACTTC. Translated: CASSPIRGGKTQYF.

As for this clone: The sample contains more than one DNA sequence encoding this CDR3. The chain employs TRBV5-1 and TRBJ2-7, with 9 bases matching TRBD1. The V gene's germline CDR1 is SGHRS and CDR2 YFSETQ. With V trimmed by 2 bases and J by 4 bases, 1 base remained unmatched. The CDR3 runs to 13 residues. The CDR3 region has the DNA TGCGCCAGCAGCTTCGGGACAGGGTACGAGCAGTACTTC. Protein product: CASSFGTGYEQYF.

This CDR3 reads CASSRGSHDYGYTF. DNA of the CDR3: TGTGCCAGCAGCCGTGGGAGCCATGACTATGGCTACACCTTC. This chain links TRBV11-2 with TRBJ1-2; D remains unclear. V was trimmed by 5 bases and J by 3 bases, leaving 13 bases between them. Germline CDR1 and CDR2: SGHAT and FQNNGV. This CDR3 region has 14 residues. The full variable domain, with the rest looked up from reference TRBV11-2 and TRBJ1-2, is EAGVAQSPRYKIIEKRQSVAFWCNPISGHATLYWYQQILGQGPKLLIQFQNNGVVDDSQLPKDRFSAERLKGVDSTLKIQPAKLEDSAVYLCASSRGSHDYGYTFGSGTRLTVV.

This sequence joins TRBV6-5 and TRBJ2-1, with D perhaps TRBD2 (6 bases). Trimming stripped 5 bases from V and 8 bases from J, with 13 bases between. This CDR3 comprises 13 residues. The germline V gene has CDR1 MNHEY and CDR2 SVGAGI. The CDR3 is CASSTQLAHEQFF. The CDR3 nucleotides read TGTGCCAGCAGTACACAGCTAGCGCATGAGCAGTTCTTC.

The gene calls are TRBV5-4 and TRBJ1-5; 10 positions agree with TRBD1. Unmatched junction bases numbered 12, after V lost 4 bases and J lost 5 bases. Per germline, CDR1 SGHNT and CDR2 YYREEE (reference sequence). The CDR3 consists of 17 residues. The CDR3 DNA is TGTGCCAGCAGCCGAACTGGGACAGGGGTTGTCGATCAGCCCCAGCATTTT. Its translation: CASSRTGTGVVDQPQHF.

This chain uses TRBV6-6 with TRBJ2-7, with unresolved D. V was pared by 6 bases and J by 3 bases, with 15 bases between. The germline V gene encodes CDR1 MNHNY and CDR2 SVGAGI (reference sequence). The CDR3 is made up of 14 amino acids. CDR3 amino acids: CASSPRPEDYEQYF. The DNA for the CDR3 is TGTGCCAGCAGCCCCAGACCCGAAGACTACGAGCAGTACTTC.

V is TRBV11-2 and J is TRBJ1-6; D uncertain. CDR3 size: 15 residues. Germline V gene data show CDR1 as SGHAT and CDR2 as FQNNGV. V gave up 3 bases and J gave up 0 bases, with 6 bases separating them. In DNA, the CDR3 is TGTGCCAGCAGCTTTGGTAGCTCCTATAATTCACCCCTCCACTTT. It specifies CASSFGSSYNSPLHF.

J is TRBJ1-3 and V is TRBV19, with unresolved D. V was clipped by 7 bases and J by 2 bases, with 9 bases between them. From germline, CDR1 is LNHDA and CDR2 SQIVND (reference sequence). The CDR3 has 13 residues. The chain's CDR3 is CASTPGAGNTIYF. The DNA for the CDR3 is TGTGCCAGTACGCCAGGAGCTGGAAACACCATATATTTT.

The V gene is TRBV13, the J gene TRBJ2-7; D may be TRBD1 (6 bases). This CDR3 comprises 14 residues. Germline lookup yields CDR1 PRHDT and CDR2 FYEKMQ (reference sequence). Trimming removed 3 bases from V and 5 bases from J, with 14 bases in between. In nucleotides, the CDR3 is TGTGCCAGCAGCTTCCCACAGGGACGGGACGAGCAGTACTTC. This encodes CASSFPQGRDEQYF.

The V call is TRBV3-1 (or the pseudogene TRBV3-2), the J call TRBJ1-6, with D hard to call. CDR3 length equals 14 residues. V gave up 3 bases and J gave up 8 bases, with 11 bases separating them. Germline loops: CDR1 LGHDT, CDR2 YNNKEL (reference sequence). The CDR3 is CASSHGSGDSPLHF. CDR3 bases: TGTGCCAGCAGCCACGGCAGTGGGGATTCACCCCTCCACTTT.

This chain joins TRBV3-1 (or the pseudogene TRBV3-2) and TRBJ1-2; D unresolved. Germline V gene lookup returns CDR1 LGHDT and CDR2 YNNKEL (reference sequence). There are 14 residues in the CDR3. The V gene lost 0 bases and the J gene lost 7 bases, with 12 bases spanning the gap. In nucleotides, the CDR3 is TGTGCCAGCAGCCAAGATAGGGTTCTCTCTGGCTACACCTTC. It yields the protein CASSQDRVLSGYTF.

The rearrangement uses TRBV7-9 and TRBJ2-5; TRBD2 might be the D (6 bases). CDR3 length: 16 amino acids. V lost 0 bases, J lost 2 bases, and 13 bases lay in between. Germline V CDR1 and CDR2: SEHNR, FQNEAQ (reference sequence). CDR3 sequence reads: CASSLALTGTQETQYF. The CDR3 DNA reads as TGTGCCAGCAGCTTAGCACTTACCGGGACTCAAGAGACCCAGTACTTC.

The gene calls are TRBV3-1 (or the pseudogene TRBV3-2) and TRBJ1-2; 7 bases match TRBD1. There are 13 residues in the CDR3. With V trimmed by 0 bases and J by 13 bases, 8 bases remained unmatched. Germline values: CDR1 LGHDT, CDR2 YNNKEL (reference sequence). In nucleotides, the CDR3 is TGTGCCAGCAGCCAAGATCCCGACAGGGCCTGCACCTTC. This translates into CASSQDPDRACTF.

The genes are TRBV6-5 and TRBJ2-7; TRBD2 matches at 8 bases. Looked up from germline, CDR1 is MNHEY and CDR2 is SVGAGI. The CDR3 runs to 14 residues. The J segment lost 6 bases and the V segment lost 0 bases, leaving 4 bases of the junction unmatched. The CDR3 DNA reads as TGTGCCAGCAGTTACTCGCGGGGGGCCGGCGAGCAGTACTTC. This codes for CASSYSRGAGEQYF.

The chain recombines TRBV29-1 with TRBJ1-5; D remains ambiguous. Trimming stripped 5 bases from V and 4 bases from J, with 18 bases between. Germline loops: CDR1 SQVTM, CDR2 ANQGSEA. The CDR3 totals 15 residues. CDR3 sequence (DNA): TGCAGCGTTTCTAGCGGACTGGGCGGGAATCAGCCCCAGCATTTT. It is translated as CSVSSGLGGNQPQHF.

The rearrangement joins TRBV6-5 to TRBJ2-2; unclear D gene. Germline values: CDR1 MNHEY, CDR2 SVGAGI. The CDR3 length is 12 residues. V lost 6 bases and J lost 3, with 5 bases in between. The CDR3 region is CASRSHTGELFF. In nucleotides, the CDR3 is TGTGCCAGCAGGTCCCACACCGGGGAGCTGTTTTTT.

The chain has TRBV18 and TRBJ1-6, with D possibly TRBD1 on 6 matching bases. The CDR3 extends over 14 amino acids. Germline assignment: CDR1 KGHSH and CDR2 LQKENI. V was pared by 6 bases and J by 4 bases, with 10 bases between. CDR3 loop: CASSPGQYNSPLHF. Here the CDR3 DNA reads TGTGCCAGCTCGCCGGGACAATATAATTCACCCCTCCACTTT.

The gene calls are TRBV29-1 and TRBJ2-3; weak D call: TRBD1 (5 bases). CDR1 and CDR2 (germline): SQVTM, ANQGSEA. This CDR3 has 14 amino acids. Between the trimmed V and J ends, which lost 6 bases and 4 bases, there was a span of 17 bases. The CDR3 DNA is TGCAGCGTCCGGACACCCAAGACGGCAGATACGCAGTATTTT. Protein sequence: CSVRTPKTADTQYF.

The CDR3 bases are TGTGCCAGCAGACTGAGAGGAACAGGCCCAACAGCTTTCTTT. Protein: CASRLRGTGPTAFF. The chain links TRBV6-5 to TRBJ1-1; maybe TRBD1 (5 bases). V dropped 6 bases and J dropped 10 bases, with 21 bases sitting between them. CDR3 length equals 14 residues. Looked up from germline, CDR1 is MNHEY and CDR2 is SVGAGI.

The CDR3: CASSSRDGNNSPLHF. For the CDR3, the DNA is TGTGCCAGCAGCTCCCGGGACGGTAATAATTCACCCCTCCACTTT. J is TRBJ1-6 and V is TRBV7-2; possible D gene TRBD1, 5 bases. Between the trimmed V and J ends, which lost 4 bases and 5 bases, there was a span of 12 bases. From germline, CDR1 is SGHTA and CDR2 FQGNSA. This CDR3 is 15 amino acids long.